This note documents a single T cell receptor (beta chain) sequence. The data originate from a study of blood T cell repertoires in COVID-19. V was clipped by 0 bases and J by 2 bases; unmatched bases: 16. Germline V lookup: CDR1 LGHNA, CDR2 YNFKEQ. The CDR3 is 21 amino acids. How the authors handled the data: Quantification of nucleated cells was approximated via reference gene primer amplification. The table came from immunoSEQ multiplex PCR; TCRdb's copy has only in-frame clones and leaves some out. From that table come the V and J calls and clone size; the DNA was used to work out D and trimming. This sample has 130,000 or so clones, with approximately 87% found just once.

The V call is TRBV4-2, the J call TRBJ2-6; TRBD2 aligns across 7 bases. What was sequenced was peripheral blood. This TCR came from a man aged 65 to 85 with active COVID-19. The CDR3 coding sequence is TGTGCCAGCAGCCAAGATAGGCGACGAGGGGAGGGGTCCGCTGGGGCCAACGTCCTGACTTTC. This codes for CASSQDRRRGEGSAGANVLTF.